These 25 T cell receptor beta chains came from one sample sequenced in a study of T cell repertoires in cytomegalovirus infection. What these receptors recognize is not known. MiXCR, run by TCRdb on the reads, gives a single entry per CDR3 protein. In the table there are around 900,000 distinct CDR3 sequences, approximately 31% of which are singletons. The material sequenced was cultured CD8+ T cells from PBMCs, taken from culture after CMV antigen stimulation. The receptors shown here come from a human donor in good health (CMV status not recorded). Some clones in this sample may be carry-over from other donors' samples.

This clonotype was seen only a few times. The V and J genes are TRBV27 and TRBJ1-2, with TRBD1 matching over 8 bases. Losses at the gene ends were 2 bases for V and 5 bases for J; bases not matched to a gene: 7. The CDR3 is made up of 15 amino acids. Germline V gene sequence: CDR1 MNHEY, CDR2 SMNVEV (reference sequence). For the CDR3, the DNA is TGTGCCAGCAGTTTAGGGTGGACAGGGAGTTATGGCTACACCTTC. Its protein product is CASSLGWTGSYGYTF.

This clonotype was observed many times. Written as DNA, the CDR3 is TGTGCCAGCAGTTACTCCCAGGGGTCCTACAATGAGCAGTTCTTC. Protein: CASSYSQGSYNEQFF. This chain connects TRBV6-5 to TRBJ2-1; perhaps TRBD1 as D (6 bases). Looked up from germline, CDR1 is MNHEY and CDR2 is SVGAGI. This CDR3 is built from 15 residues. Trimming took off 0 bases at V and 1 base at J, with 7 bases between the two ends.

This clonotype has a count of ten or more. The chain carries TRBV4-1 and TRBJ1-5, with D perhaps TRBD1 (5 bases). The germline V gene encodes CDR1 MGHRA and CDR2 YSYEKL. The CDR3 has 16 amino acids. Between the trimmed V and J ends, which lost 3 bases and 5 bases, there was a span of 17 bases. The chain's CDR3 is CASSQVSGGTDQPQHF. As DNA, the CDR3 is TGCGCCAGCAGCCAGGTCTCTGGGGGTACGGATCAGCCCCAGCATTTT.

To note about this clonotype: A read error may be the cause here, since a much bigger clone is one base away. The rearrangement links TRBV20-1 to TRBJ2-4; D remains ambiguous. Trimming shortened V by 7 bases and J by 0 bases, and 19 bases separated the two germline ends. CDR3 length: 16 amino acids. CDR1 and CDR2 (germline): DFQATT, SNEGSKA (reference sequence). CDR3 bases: TGCAGTGTTAGTCCTCCCGGAGTACTAGCCAAAAACATTCAGTACTTC. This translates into CSVSPPGVLAKNIQYF.

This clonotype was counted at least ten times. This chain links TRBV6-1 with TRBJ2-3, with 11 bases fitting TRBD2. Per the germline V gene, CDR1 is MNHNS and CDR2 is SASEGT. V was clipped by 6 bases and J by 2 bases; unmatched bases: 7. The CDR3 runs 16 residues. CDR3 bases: TGTGCCAGCAGGGGGACTAGCGGACCGTCCACAGATACGCAGTATTTT. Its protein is CASRGTSGPSTDTQYF.

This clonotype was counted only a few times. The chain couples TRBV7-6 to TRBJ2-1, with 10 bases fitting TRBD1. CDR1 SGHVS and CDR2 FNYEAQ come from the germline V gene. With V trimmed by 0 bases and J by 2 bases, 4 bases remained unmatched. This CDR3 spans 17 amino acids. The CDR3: CASSLAGGTGAYNEQFF. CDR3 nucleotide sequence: TGTGCCAGCAGCTTAGCGGGGGGGACAGGGGCCTACAATGAGCAGTTCTTC.

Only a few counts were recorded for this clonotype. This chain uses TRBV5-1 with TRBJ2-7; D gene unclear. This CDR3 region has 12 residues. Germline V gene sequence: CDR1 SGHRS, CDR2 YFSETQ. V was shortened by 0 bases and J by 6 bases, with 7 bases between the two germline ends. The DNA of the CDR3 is TGCGCCAGCAGCTTGGAGTTCTCCGAGCAGTACTTC. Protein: CASSLEFSEQYF. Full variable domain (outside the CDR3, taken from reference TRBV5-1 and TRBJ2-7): KAGVTQTPRYLIKTRGQQVTLSCSPISGHRSVSWYQQTPGQGLQFLFEYFSETQRNKGNFPGRFSGRQFSNSRSEMNVSTLELGDSALYLCASSLEFSEQYFGPGTRLTVT.

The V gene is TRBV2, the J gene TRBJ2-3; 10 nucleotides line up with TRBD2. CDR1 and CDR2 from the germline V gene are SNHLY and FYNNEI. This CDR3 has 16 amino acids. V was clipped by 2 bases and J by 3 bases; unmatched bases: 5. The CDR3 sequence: CASSEWLAGATDTQYF. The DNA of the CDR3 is TGTGCCAGCAGTGAATGGCTAGCGGGGGCTACAGATACGCAGTATTTT.

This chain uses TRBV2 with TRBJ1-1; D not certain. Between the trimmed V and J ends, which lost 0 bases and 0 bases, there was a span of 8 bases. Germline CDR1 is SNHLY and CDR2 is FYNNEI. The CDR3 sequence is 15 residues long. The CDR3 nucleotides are TGTGCCAGCAGTGAAGCGCGCTCACTGAACACTGAAGCTTTCTTT. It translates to CASSEARSLNTEAFF.

CDR3 in amino acids: CASSFGGFQPQHF. In nucleotides, the CDR3 is TGTGCCAGCAGTTTTGGGGGGTTTCAGCCCCAGCATTTT. The rearrangement uses TRBV27 and TRBJ1-5; maybe TRBD1 (5 bases). V was clipped by 3 bases and J by 6 bases, with 9 bases between them. The CDR3 has 13 amino acids. Germline lookup yields CDR1 MNHEY and CDR2 SMNVEV (reference sequence).

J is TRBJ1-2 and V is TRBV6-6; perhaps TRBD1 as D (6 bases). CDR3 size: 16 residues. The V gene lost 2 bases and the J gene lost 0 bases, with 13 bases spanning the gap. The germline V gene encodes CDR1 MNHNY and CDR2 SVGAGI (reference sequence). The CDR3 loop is CASSYLQGNANYGYTF. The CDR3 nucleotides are TGTGCCAGCAGTTACCTTCAGGGGAATGCTAACTATGGCTACACCTTC.

The CDR3 bases are TGTGCCAGCAGCCCCGGACAGGGAGAGCAGTACGTC. Translated, it gives CASSPGQGEQYV. The chain recombines TRBV27 with TRBJ2-7; 8 bases fit TRBD1. J gave up 7 bases and V 6 bases, and 5 bases lay outside the gene matches. CDR3 size: 12 residues. Germline V gene data show CDR1 as MNHEY and CDR2 as SMNVEV (reference sequence).

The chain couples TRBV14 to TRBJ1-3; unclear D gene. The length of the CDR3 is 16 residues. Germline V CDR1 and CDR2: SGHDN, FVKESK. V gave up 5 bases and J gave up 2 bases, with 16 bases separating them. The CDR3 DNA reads TGTGCCAGCAGCTCGGGAACCCCAAGAACTGGAAACACCATATATTTT. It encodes CASSSGTPRTGNTIYF.

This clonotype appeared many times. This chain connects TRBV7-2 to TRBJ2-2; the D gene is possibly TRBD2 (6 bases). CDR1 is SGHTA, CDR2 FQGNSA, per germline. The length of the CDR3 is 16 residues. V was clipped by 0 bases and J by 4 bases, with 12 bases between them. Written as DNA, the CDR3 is TGTGCCAGCAGCTTAGCGCCCGGACTACCCACCGGGGAGCTGTTTTTT. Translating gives CASSLAPGLPTGELFF. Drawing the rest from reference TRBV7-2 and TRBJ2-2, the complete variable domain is GAGVSQSPSNKVTEKGKDVELRCDPISGHTALYWYRQSLGQGLEFLIYFQGNSAPDKSGLPSDRFSAERTGGSVSTLTIQRTQQEDSAVYLCASSLAPGLPTGELFFGEGSRLTVL.

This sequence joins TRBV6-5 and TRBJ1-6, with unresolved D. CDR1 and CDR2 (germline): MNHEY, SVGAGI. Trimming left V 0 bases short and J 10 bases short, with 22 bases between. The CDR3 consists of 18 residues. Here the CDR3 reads CASSYSTLMVGLGSPLHF. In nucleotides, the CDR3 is TGTGCCAGCAGTTACTCAACTTTAATGGTAGGGTTAGGATCACCCCTCCACTTT.

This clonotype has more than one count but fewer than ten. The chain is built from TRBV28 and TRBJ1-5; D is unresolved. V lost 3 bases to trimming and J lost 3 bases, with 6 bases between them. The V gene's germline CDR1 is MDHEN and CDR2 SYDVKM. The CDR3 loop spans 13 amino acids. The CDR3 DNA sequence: TGTGCCAGCAGTTTTGACACCAATCAGCCCCAGCATTTT. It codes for CASSFDTNQPQHF.

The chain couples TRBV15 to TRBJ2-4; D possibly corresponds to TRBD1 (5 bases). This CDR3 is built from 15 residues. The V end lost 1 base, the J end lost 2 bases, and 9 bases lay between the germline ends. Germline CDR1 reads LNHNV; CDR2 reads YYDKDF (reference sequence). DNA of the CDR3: TGTGCCACCAGCAGAGGAAGGGGATCCAAAAACATTCAGTACTTC. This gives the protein CATSRGRGSKNIQYF.

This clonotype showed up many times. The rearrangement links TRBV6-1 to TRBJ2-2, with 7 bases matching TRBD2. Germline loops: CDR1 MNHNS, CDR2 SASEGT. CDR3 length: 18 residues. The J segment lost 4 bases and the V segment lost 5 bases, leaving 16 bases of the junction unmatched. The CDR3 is CASSPRGAGRTGTGELFF. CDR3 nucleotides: TGTGCCAGCAGTCCGAGGGGAGCGGGGCGAACGGGCACCGGGGAGCTGTTTTTT.

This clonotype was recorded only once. The CDR3 loop reads CASSIRYSNEQFF. The CDR3 DNA sequence: TGTGCCAGTAGTATCAGGTACTCCAATGAGCAGTTCTTC. The gene calls are TRBV19 and TRBJ2-1; the D is unclear. V was shortened by 3 bases and J by 6 bases, with 9 bases between the two germline ends. This CDR3 comprises 13 residues. Germline V lookup: CDR1 LNHDA, CDR2 SQIVND (reference sequence).

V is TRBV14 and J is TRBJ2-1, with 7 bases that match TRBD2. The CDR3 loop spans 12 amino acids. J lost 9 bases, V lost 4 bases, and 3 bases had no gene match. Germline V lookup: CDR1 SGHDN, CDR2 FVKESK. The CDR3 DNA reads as TGTGCCAGCAGCCGGGGGGGTACTGAGCAGTTCTTC. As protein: CASSRGGTEQFF. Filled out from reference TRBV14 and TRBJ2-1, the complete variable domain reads EAGVTQFPSHSVIEKGQTVTLRCDPISGHDNLYWYRRVMGKEIKFLLHFVKESKQDESGMPNNRFLAERTGGTYSTLKVQPAELEDSGVYFCASSRGGTEQFFGPGTRLTVL.

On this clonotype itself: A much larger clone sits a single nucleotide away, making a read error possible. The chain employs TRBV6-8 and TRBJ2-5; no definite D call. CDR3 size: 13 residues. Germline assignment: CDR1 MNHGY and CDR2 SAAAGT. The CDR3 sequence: CANSYGRQETQYF. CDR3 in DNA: TGTGCCAACAGTTACGGGCGACAAGAGACCCAGTACTTC.

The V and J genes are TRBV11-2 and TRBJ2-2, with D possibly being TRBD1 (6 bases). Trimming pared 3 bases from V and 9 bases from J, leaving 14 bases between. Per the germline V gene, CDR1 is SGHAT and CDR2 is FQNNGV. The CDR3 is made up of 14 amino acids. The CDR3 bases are TGTGCCAGCAGCTTGGGCAGGGGTTTACGGGAGCTGTTTTTT. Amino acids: CASSLGRGLRELFF.

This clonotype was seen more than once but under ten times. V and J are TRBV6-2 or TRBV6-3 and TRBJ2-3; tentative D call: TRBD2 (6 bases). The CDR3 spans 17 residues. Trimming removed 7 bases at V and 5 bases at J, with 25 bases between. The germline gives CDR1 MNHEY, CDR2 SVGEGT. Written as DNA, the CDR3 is TGTGCCAGCATTCCGGTAGGGTTAATATCGGGGGAAGATACGCAGTATTTT. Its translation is CASIPVGLISGEDTQYF.

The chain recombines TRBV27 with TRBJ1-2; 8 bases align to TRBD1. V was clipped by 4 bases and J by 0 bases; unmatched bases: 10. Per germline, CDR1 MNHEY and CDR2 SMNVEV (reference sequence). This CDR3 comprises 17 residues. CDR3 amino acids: CASSSLVGQGANYGYTF. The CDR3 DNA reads TGTGCCAGCAGTTCCCTAGTTGGACAGGGAGCTAACTATGGCTACACCTTC.

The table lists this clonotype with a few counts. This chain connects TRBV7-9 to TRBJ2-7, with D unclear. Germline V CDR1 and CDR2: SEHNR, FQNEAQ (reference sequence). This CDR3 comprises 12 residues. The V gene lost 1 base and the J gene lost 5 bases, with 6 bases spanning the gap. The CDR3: CASSLEKNEQYV. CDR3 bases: TGTGCCAGCAGCTTAGAGAAGAACGAGCAGTACGTC.